This T cell receptor (beta chain) was identified during a study of blood T cells in healthy people across ages. Study results and limitations: Among long-lived donors, naive CD4+ cells were more numerous and diversity higher than in aged donors.

This CDR3 comprises 16 residues. Germline V gene sequence: CDR1 MDHEN, CDR2 SYDVKM. V lost 4 bases, J lost 4 bases, and 10 bases stayed unmatched. Next came a second PCR, run for 7 to 11 cycles, which used a sample-barcoded 5' primer along with a J-beta primer mix. TCRdb reprocessed the 5' RACE reads with MiXCR, giving one entry per CDR3 protein. The profile covers roughly 800,000 distinct CDR3 sequences, with 58% appearing a single time and approximately 20% taken by the ten largest. As for this clonotype: Its target is not known.

The chain couples TRBV28 to TRBJ2-7; 10 bases line up with TRBD2. The sequencing sample was made of blood. The clonotype originates from a man between 25 and 39 years old in good health. The CDR3 loop is CASSSIPAGGRYEQYF. CDR3 nucleotide sequence: TGTGCCAGCAGTTCGATTCCAGCGGGAGGGCGTTACGAGCAGTACTTC.